This T cell receptor beta chain was observed in a study of OX40 agonist ivuxolimab in advanced cancers. Study at large: With a range of roughly 20 to 80, age averaged about 58 years, and about 83% were male. Overall study findings and caveats: Some nonresponders likewise displayed low normalized T-cell clonal expansion. Both CD4+ and CD8+ T cell populations in blood had undergone clonal expansion by week 6 at 0.1 to 3.0 mg/kg.

The timepoints at which blood was sampled were baseline, cycle 4 day 1, and cycle 7 day 1. The CDR3 is 13 residues long. Germline assignment: CDR1 SGHRS and CDR2 YFSETQ. Some clones are missing from TCRdb's copy, which holds only in-frame ones; the method was immunoSEQ multiplex PCR. The data contain about 60,000 clones, around 84% of them singletons. To note about this clone: The antigen is not known.

The chain has TRBV5-1 and TRBJ2-7; D is possibly TRBD2 (6 bases). Sequenced material: CD4+ or CD8+ T cells sorted from blood, taken in a trial of the OX40 agonist ivuxolimab. This TCR came from an adult with an advanced solid tumor such as melanoma, head and neck, liver or kidney cancer. CDR3 loop: CASGRDPSYEQYF. For the CDR3, the DNA is TGCGCGTCCGGGCGGGACCCCTCCTACGAGCAGTACTTC.